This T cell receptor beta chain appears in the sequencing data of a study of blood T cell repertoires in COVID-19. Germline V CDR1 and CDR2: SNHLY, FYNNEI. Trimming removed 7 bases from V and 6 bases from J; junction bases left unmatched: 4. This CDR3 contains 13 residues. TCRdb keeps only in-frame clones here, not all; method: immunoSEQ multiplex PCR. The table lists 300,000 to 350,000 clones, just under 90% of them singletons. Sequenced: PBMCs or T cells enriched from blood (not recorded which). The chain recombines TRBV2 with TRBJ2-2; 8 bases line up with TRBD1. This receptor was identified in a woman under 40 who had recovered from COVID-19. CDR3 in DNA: TGTGCCAGCACCCAGGGGGCGTCCGGGGAGCTGTTTTTT. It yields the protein CASTQGASGELFF.